This T cell receptor beta chain was captured by sequencing in a study of beta chain features in type 1 diabetes. Study results and caveats: In all four CD4+ subsets, TCRB CDR3 length was significantly, moderately reduced in type 1 diabetes.

Expressed TCRB transcripts were sequenced after all isolated RNA was converted to cDNA. TCRdb's table, derived via immunoSEQ multiplex PCR, lists solely in-frame clones and lacks some. The table lists hundreds of thousands of clones, over 13% of them singletons, with roughly 0.04% in the top ten. Germline V gene data show CDR1 as SGHTS and CDR2 as YDEGEE. This CDR3 comprises 12 residues. Trimming took off 5 bases at V and 5 bases at J, with 10 bases between the two ends. A remark on this clone: The antigen remains unidentified.

The chain joins TRBV5-8 to TRBJ1-2; D may be TRBD1 (5 bases). This clonotype was obtained from a young man with type 1 diabetes. The sequenced material came from naive CD4+ T cells from blood. CDR3 sequence reads: CASRGDGYGYTF. DNA of the CDR3: TGTGCCAGCAGGGGGGACGGGTATGGCTACACCTTC.